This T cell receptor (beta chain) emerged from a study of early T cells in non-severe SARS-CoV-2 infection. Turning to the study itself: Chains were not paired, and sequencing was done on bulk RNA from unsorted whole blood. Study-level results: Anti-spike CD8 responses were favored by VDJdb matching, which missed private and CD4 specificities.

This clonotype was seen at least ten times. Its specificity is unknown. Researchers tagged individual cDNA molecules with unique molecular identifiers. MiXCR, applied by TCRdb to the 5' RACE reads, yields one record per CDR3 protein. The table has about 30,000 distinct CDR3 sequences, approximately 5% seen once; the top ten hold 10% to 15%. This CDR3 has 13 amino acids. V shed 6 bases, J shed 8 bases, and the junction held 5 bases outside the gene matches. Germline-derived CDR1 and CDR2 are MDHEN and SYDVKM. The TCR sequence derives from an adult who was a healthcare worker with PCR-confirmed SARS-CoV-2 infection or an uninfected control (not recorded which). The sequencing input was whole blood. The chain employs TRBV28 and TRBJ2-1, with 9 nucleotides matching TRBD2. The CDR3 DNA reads TGTGCCAGCAGCGGCGGGGGGGCTTATGAGCAGTTCTTC. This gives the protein CASSGGGAYEQFF.